A single sample is the source of the 27 T cell receptor beta chains below, sequenced in a study of CD8+ T cells in alopecia areata. The treatment: oral pan-JAK inhibitor, 5-10 mg twice daily. In each case, RNA was isolated and then reverse transcribed into cDNA as the sequencing template. Sequencing was performed with immunoSEQ multiplex PCR; in TCRdb, only in-frame clones are kept and a portion is missing. Here the sample spans some 200,000 clones, approximately 57% being singletons. The specimen comprised CD4+ T cells sorted from blood, sampled at week 4, from a patient treated with tofacitinib. Every receptor here comes from a human donor with alopecia areata.

The chain is built from TRBV19 and TRBJ1-5; 7 bases align to TRBD1. Trimming removed 3 bases from V and 4 bases from J; junction bases left unmatched: 3. This CDR3 contains 14 residues. Germline V CDR1 and CDR2: LNHDA, SQIVND (reference sequence). This chain's CDR3 is CASSIPDRNQPQHF. The CDR3 DNA reads TGTGCCAGTAGTATCCCGGACAGGAATCAGCCCCAGCATTTT.

The CDR3 protein is CASSIQGGGGYTF. DNA of the CDR3: TGTGCCAGCAGCATACAGGGTGGTGGTGGCTACACCTTC. The chain has TRBV14 and TRBJ1-2, with D possibly TRBD1 on 6 matching bases. The CDR3 totals 13 residues. CDR1 and CDR2 (germline): SGHDN, FVKESK. Trimming removed 5 bases at V and 7 bases at J, with 14 bases between.

The genes are TRBV7-2 and TRBJ1-6; D is uncertain. CDR3 size: 14 residues. The germline gives CDR1 SGHTA, CDR2 FQGNSA. V was clipped by 0 bases and J by 7 bases, with 7 bases between them. The CDR3 loop is CASSLASQNSPLHF. CDR3 in DNA: TGTGCCAGCAGCTTAGCGTCTCAGAATTCACCCCTCCACTTT.

Points on this clone: At the DNA level, this CDR3 is encoded by other sequences in the same sample as well. The rearrangement uses TRBV30 and TRBJ2-6, with D possibly being TRBD1 (6 bases). V was clipped by 3 bases and J by 4 bases, with 13 bases between them. CDR3 length: 15 residues. CDR1 is GTSNPN, CDR2 SVGIG, per germline (reference sequence). The CDR3 loop is CAWSVWGPGANVLTF. The CDR3 coding sequence is TGTGCCTGGAGCGTATGGGGGCCAGGGGCCAACGTCCTGACTTTC.

The chain is built from TRBV30 and TRBJ2-7; the D gene is possibly TRBD1 (6 bases). Per germline, CDR1 GTSNPN and CDR2 SVGIG (reference sequence). Trimming took off 7 bases at V and 4 bases at J, with 17 bases between the two ends. The CDR3 is 13 residues long. The CDR3 reads CAYSSGHSYEQYF. DNA of the CDR3: TGTGCCTACTCTTCGGGACATTCATACGAGCAGTACTTC.

The chain links TRBV10-3 to TRBJ2-5, with a possible D match to TRBD2 (5 bases). The CDR3 has 15 amino acids. Trimming pared 0 bases from V and 3 bases from J, leaving 11 bases between. CDR1 is ENHRY, CDR2 SYGVKD, per germline. The CDR3 protein is CAISESGLAEETQYF. CDR3 DNA sequence: TGTGCCATCAGTGAGTCGGGTCTAGCCGAAGAGACCCAGTACTTC.

This chain joins TRBV6-1 and TRBJ2-7, with 10 bases fitting TRBD1. V lost 3 bases, J lost 6 bases, and 14 bases stayed unmatched. Germline values: CDR1 MNHNS, CDR2 SASEGT. The CDR3 is made up of 17 amino acids. The CDR3 loop is CASSESGIGTGESEQYF. The CDR3 DNA follows: TGTGCCAGCAGTGAGTCTGGAATCGGGACAGGGGAGTCCGAGCAGTACTTC.

This chain uses TRBV25-1 with TRBJ2-1, with a possible D match to TRBD2 (6 bases). This CDR3 region has 15 residues. CDR1 MGHDK and CDR2 SYGVNS come from the germline V gene. Deletions cut 0 bases from V and 0 bases from J, with 6 bases between. CDR3 in DNA: TGTGCCAGCAGTGAATACGGGAGCTCCTACAATGAGCAGTTCTTC. This codes for CASSEYGSSYNEQFF.

The chain couples TRBV10-3 to TRBJ1-2; 9 bases are shared with TRBD1. Germline V gene data show CDR1 as ENHRY and CDR2 as SYGVKD. With 4 bases clipped from V and 10 bases from J, the junction kept 4 bases outside the gene matches. CDR3 length equals 12 residues. DNA of the CDR3: TGTGCCATCAGTGGGACAGGGGATGACTACACCTTC. It translates to CAISGTGDDYTF.

This chain joins TRBV5-1 and TRBJ1-2, with 9 bases matching TRBD1. V shed 4 bases, J shed 7 bases, and the junction held 8 bases outside the gene matches. This CDR3 has 14 residues. Per germline, CDR1 SGHRS and CDR2 YFSETQ. Here the CDR3 reads CASSAGQGLVGYTF. For the CDR3, the DNA is TGCGCCAGCAGCGCTGGACAGGGGCTTGTTGGCTACACCTTC.

V is TRBV11-2 and J is TRBJ2-7, with D tentatively TRBD1 or TRBD2 (5 bases each). Trimming left V 0 bases short and J 6 bases short, with 12 bases between. Germline V gene data show CDR1 as SGHAT and CDR2 as FQNNGV. The CDR3 is 14 amino acids. CDR3 DNA: TGTGCCAGCAGCTTAGATGAATCAGGGAGCGAGCAGTACTTC. Translation gives CASSLDESGSEQYF. Full variable domain (missing parts from reference TRBV11-2 and TRBJ2-7): EAGVAQSPRYKIIEKRQSVAFWCNPISGHATLYWYQQILGQGPKLLIQFQNNGVVDDSQLPKDRFSAERLKGVDSTLKIQPAKLEDSAVYLCASSLDESGSEQYFGPGTRLTVT.

V is TRBV2 and J is TRBJ2-7; D perhaps matches TRBD1 (5 bases). The CDR3 extends over 13 amino acids. Trimming took 4 bases from V and 2 from J, leaving 9 bases between them. Looked up from germline, CDR1 is SNHLY and CDR2 is FYNNEI. DNA for the CDR3: TGTGCCAGCAGTGTACAGGCTACCTACGAGCAGTACTTC. It yields the protein CASSVQATYEQYF.

With regard to this clone: The same CDR3 arises from other DNA sequences in this sample as well. J is TRBJ2-1 and V is TRBV15; D may be TRBD2 (5 bases). The germline CDR1 and CDR2 sequences are LNHNV and YYDKDF (reference sequence). The V and J ends lost 0 bases and 4 bases respectively, with 7 bases between them. This CDR3 contains 14 residues. The CDR3 spells CATSRDRGYNEQFF. The CDR3 nucleotides read TGTGCCACCAGCAGAGATCGGGGATACAATGAGCAGTTCTTC.

This chain links TRBV4-1 with TRBJ2-7, with 13 bases that match TRBD2. The CDR3 loop spans 15 amino acids. V lost 1 base to trimming and J lost 6 bases; unmatched junction nucleotides: 3. Germline-derived CDR1 and CDR2 are MGHRA and YSYEKL. The CDR3 is CASSQGTSGGFEQYF. The CDR3 coding sequence is TGCGCCAGCAGCCAAGGGACTAGCGGGGGATTCGAGCAGTACTTC.

The rearrangement uses TRBV29-1 and TRBJ1-1; D is undetermined. The CDR3 totals 13 residues. Per germline, CDR1 SQVTM and CDR2 ANQGSEA. V gave up 6 bases and J gave up 1 base, with 12 bases separating them. The CDR3 loop is CSVQPQANTEAFF. DNA of the CDR3: TGCAGCGTCCAGCCCCAGGCGAACACTGAAGCTTTCTTT.

The V and J genes are TRBV6-1 and TRBJ1-1; 7 positions match TRBD1. With 7 bases clipped from V and 0 bases from J, the junction kept 5 bases outside the gene matches. The CDR3 runs to 14 residues. CDR1 and CDR2 from the germline V gene are MNHNS and SASEGT. Here the CDR3 reads CASMGGGMNTEAFF. CDR3 DNA sequence: TGTGCCAGCATGGGAGGGGGCATGAACACTGAAGCTTTCTTT.

The rearrangement joins TRBV30 to TRBJ1-5; unclear D gene. Germline CDR1 reads GTSNPN; CDR2 reads SVGIG (reference sequence). The length of the CDR3 is 13 residues. The V and J ends lost 3 bases and 3 bases respectively, with 9 bases between them. The CDR3 DNA is TGTGCCTGGAGCGACGGAGCCAATCAGCCCCAGCATTTT. The encoded protein is CAWSDGANQPQHF.

Points on this clone: The same CDR3 is also encoded by other DNA sequences in this sample. The chain recombines TRBV29-1 with TRBJ1-2; the match to TRBD1 covers 7 bases. This CDR3 spans 13 amino acids. V lost 7 bases and J lost 3; bases outside the gene matches: 8. CDR1 is SQVTM, CDR2 ANQGSEA, per germline. CDR3 region: CSARDTGDYGYTF. The DNA of the CDR3 is TGCAGCGCTCGGGATACAGGGGACTATGGCTACACCTTC.

This chain joins TRBV5-4 and TRBJ1-6; D remains unclear. The CDR3 has 15 residues. V was clipped by 1 base and J by 7 bases, with 12 bases between them. Germline V gene sequence: CDR1 SGHNT, CDR2 YYREEE (reference sequence). The CDR3 is CASSLNPAGNSPLHF. The CDR3 coding sequence is TGTGCCAGCAGCTTGAATCCCGCCGGGAATTCACCCCTCCACTTT.

The rearrangement links TRBV5-1 to TRBJ2-7; 9 bases are shared with TRBD1. V trimming: 4 bases; J trimming: 7 bases; junction bases outside the gene matches: 15. CDR1 and CDR2 (germline): SGHRS, YFSETQ. The length of the CDR3 is 16 residues. The CDR3: CASSPGRDRVLREQYF. Here the CDR3 DNA reads TGCGCCAGCAGCCCAGGCCGGGACAGGGTGTTGAGGGAGCAGTACTTC.

The chain employs TRBV6-6 and TRBJ2-7, with unresolved D. The germline V and J ends were trimmed by 2 bases and 4 bases, with 15 bases remaining between them. Per the germline V gene, CDR1 is MNHNY and CDR2 is SVGAGI (reference sequence). The CDR3 length is 15 residues. The CDR3 reads CASSYRSAGVYEQYF. The CDR3 nucleotides are TGTGCCAGCAGTTACAGGTCGGCAGGAGTATACGAGCAGTACTTC.

CDR3 DNA sequence: TGCAGCGTTGAATCGTTCGGGGGCACCGGGGAGCTGTTTTTT. Amino acid sequence: CSVESFGGTGELFF. V gene TRBV29-1 combines with J gene TRBJ2-2; D might be TRBD2 (6 bases). The germline gives CDR1 SQVTM, CDR2 ANQGSEA. Trimming removed 2 bases from V and 4 bases from J, with 11 bases in between. The CDR3 sequence is 14 residues long.

This chain joins TRBV30 and TRBJ2-2; D is unresolved. V was shortened by 0 bases and J by 4 bases, with 12 bases between the two germline ends. CDR1 GTSNPN and CDR2 SVGIG come from the germline V gene (reference sequence). CDR3 size: 15 residues. CDR3: CAWSVEGLGTGELFF. The CDR3 DNA sequence: TGTGCCTGGAGTGTAGAAGGGTTGGGCACCGGGGAGCTGTTTTTT.

In DNA, the CDR3 is TGTGCCAGCAGCCTCAGACTAGCGGGGGCCACAGATACGCAGTATTTT. As protein: CASSLRLAGATDTQYF. V and J are TRBV7-2 and TRBJ2-3; 12 nucleotides match TRBD2. The V segment lost 5 bases and the J segment 2 bases; nucleotides outside the gene matches: 5. The CDR3 runs to 16 residues. Germline CDR1 SGHTA, CDR2 FQGNSA.

The rearrangement uses TRBV11-2 and TRBJ1-6; TRBD1 aligns across 7 bases. V lost 2 bases, J lost 7 bases, and 2 bases stayed unmatched. Germline V lookup: CDR1 SGHAT, CDR2 FQNNGV. The CDR3 runs to 14 residues. The DNA for the CDR3 is TGTGCCAGCAGCTTACTACAGGGGAATTCACCCCTCCACTTT. This codes for CASSLLQGNSPLHF.

Sample share makes this clone medium-sized. V and J are TRBV6-4 and TRBJ2-1; TRBD2 matches at 12 bases. The CDR3 sequence is 15 residues long. After removal of 0 bases from V and 8 bases from J, the junction contained 2 bases not matched to a gene. Germline V lookup: CDR1 MRHNA, CDR2 SNTAGT. The CDR3 region has the DNA TGTGCCAGCAGTGACTCGACTAGCGGGGGAGATGAGCAGTTCTTC. The encoded protein is CASSDSTSGGDEQFF.

This clone was detected a few times. Other DNA sequences in the same sample also yield this CDR3. The genes are TRBV29-1 and TRBJ1-1; D is uncertain. CDR3 length: 11 amino acids. V lost 6 bases and J lost 0, with 5 bases in between. Germline assignment: CDR1 SQVTM and CDR2 ANQGSEA. The CDR3 here is CSVLMNTEAFF. As DNA, the CDR3 is TGCAGCGTGCTCATGAACACTGAAGCTTTCTTT.